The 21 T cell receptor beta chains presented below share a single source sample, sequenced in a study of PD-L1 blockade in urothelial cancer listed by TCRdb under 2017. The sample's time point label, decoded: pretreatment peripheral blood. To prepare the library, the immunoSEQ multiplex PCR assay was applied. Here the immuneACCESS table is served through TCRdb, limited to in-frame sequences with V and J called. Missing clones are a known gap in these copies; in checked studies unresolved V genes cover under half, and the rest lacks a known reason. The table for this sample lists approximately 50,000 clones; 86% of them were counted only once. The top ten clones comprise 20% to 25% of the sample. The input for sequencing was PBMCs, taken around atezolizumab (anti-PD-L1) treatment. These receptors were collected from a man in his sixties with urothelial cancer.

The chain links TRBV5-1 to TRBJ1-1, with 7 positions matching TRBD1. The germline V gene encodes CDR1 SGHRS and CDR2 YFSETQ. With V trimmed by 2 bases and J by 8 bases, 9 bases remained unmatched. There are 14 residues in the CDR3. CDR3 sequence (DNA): TGCGCCAGCAGCTTAGACGGGCAGGGGGAAGAAGCTTTCTTT. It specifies CASSLDGQGEEAFF.

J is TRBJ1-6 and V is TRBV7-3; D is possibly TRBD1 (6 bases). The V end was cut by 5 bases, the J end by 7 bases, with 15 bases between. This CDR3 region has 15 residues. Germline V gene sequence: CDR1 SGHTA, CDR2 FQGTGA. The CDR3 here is CASSVRGGPNSPLHF. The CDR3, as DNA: TGTGCCAGCAGCGTTAGGGGGGGACCCAATTCACCCCTCCACTTT.

The CDR3 sequence: CASSASWGLAGNEQYF. CDR3 bases: TGTGCCAGCAGCGCCTCCTGGGGACTAGCGGGTAACGAGCAGTACTTC. The chain is built from TRBV7-2 and TRBJ2-7; 12 bases map to TRBD2. Per the germline V gene, CDR1 is SGHTA and CDR2 is FQGNSA. The CDR3 has 16 amino acids. Losses at the gene ends were 5 bases for V and 5 bases for J; bases not matched to a gene: 10. Combining the CDR3 with reference TRBV7-2 and TRBJ2-7 gives the whole variable domain GAGVSQSPSNKVTEKGKDVELRCDPISGHTALYWYRQSLGQGLEFLIYFQGNSAPDKSGLPSDRFSAERTGGSVSTLTIQRTQQEDSAVYLCASSASWGLAGNEQYFGPGTRLTVT.

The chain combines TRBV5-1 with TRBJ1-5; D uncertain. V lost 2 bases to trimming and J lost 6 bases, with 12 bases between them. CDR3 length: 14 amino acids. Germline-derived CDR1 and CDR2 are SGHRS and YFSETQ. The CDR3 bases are TGCGCCAGCAGCTTAAACGGCGGCCGTCAGCCCCAGCATTTT. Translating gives CASSLNGGRQPQHF.

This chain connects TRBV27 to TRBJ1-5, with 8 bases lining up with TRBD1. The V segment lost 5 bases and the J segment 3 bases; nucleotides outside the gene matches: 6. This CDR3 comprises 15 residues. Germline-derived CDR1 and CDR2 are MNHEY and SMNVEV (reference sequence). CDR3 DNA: TGTGCCAGCAGTCATGGACAGGGCCCCAATCAGCCCCAGCATTTT. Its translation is CASSHGQGPNQPQHF.

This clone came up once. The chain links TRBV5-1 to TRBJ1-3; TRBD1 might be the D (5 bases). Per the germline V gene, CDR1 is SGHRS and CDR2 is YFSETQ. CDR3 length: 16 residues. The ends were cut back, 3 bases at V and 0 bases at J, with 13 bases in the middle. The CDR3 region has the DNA TGCGCCAGCAGCTCTGGGGCGGGATTCTCTGGAAACACCATATATTTT. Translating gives CASSSGAGFSGNTIYF.

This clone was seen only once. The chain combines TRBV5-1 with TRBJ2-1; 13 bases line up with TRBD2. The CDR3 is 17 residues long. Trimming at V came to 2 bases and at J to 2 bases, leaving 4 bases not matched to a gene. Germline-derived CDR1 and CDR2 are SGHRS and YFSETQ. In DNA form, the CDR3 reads TGCGCCAGCAGCTTCGGGACTAGCGGGGCCGCCTACAATGAGCAGTTCTTC. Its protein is CASSFGTSGAAYNEQFF.

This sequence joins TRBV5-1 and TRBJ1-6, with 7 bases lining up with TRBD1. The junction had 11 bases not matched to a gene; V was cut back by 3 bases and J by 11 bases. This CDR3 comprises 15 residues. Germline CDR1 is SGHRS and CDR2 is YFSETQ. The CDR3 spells CASSSTLPGTAPLHF. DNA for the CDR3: TGCGCCAGCAGCTCGACCCTCCCGGGGACAGCACCCCTCCACTTT.

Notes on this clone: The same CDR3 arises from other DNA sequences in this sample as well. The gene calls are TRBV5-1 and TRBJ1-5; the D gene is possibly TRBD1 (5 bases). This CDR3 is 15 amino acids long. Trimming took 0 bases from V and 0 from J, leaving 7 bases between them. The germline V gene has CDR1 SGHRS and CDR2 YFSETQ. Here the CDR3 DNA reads TGCGCCAGCAGCTTGGAAGGGGATAGCAATCAGCCCCAGCATTTT. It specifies CASSLEGDSNQPQHF.

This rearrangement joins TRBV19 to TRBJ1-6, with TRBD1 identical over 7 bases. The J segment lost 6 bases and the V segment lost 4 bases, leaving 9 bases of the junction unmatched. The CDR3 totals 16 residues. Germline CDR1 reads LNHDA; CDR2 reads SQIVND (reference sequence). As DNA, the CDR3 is TGTGCCAGTAGTACCGCCGGGGGACAGCCTAATTCACCCCTCCACTTT. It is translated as CASSTAGGQPNSPLHF.

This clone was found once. The CDR3 sequence is CASSLAQGSNQPQHF. The CDR3 DNA is TGTGCCAGCAGCTTAGCACAGGGGAGCAATCAGCCCCAGCATTTT. The V and J genes are TRBV7-9 and TRBJ1-5, with TRBD1 matching 7 bases. The ends lost 0 bases at V and 1 base at J; junction bases unmatched: 0. Germline loops: CDR1 SEHNR, CDR2 FQNEAQ (reference sequence). The CDR3 sequence is 15 residues long.

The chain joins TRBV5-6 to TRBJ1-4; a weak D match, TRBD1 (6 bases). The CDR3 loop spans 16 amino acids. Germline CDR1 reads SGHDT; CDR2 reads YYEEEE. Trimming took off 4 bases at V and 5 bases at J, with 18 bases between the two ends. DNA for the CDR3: TGTGCCAGCAGCCAAAGGGACAACCGGCCCAATGAAAAACTGTTTTTT. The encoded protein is CASSQRDNRPNEKLFF.

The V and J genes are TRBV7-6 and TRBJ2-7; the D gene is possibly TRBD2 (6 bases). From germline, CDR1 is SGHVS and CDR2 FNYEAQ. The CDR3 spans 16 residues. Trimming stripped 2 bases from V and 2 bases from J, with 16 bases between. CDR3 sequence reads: CASSLRGRDVPYEQYF. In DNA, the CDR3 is TGTGCCAGCAGCTTACGTGGGCGGGACGTCCCCTACGAGCAGTACTTC.

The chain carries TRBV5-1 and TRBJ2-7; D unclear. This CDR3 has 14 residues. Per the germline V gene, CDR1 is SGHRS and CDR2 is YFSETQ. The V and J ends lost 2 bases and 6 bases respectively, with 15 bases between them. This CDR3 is CASSFTQALGEQYF. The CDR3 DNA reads TGCGCCAGCAGCTTCACTCAGGCTCTGGGCGAGCAGTACTTC.

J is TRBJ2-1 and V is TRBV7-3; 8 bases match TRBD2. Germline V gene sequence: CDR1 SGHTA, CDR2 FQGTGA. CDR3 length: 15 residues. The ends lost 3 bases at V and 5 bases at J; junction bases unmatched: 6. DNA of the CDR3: TGTGCCAGCAGCTTTATAGCGGGGCAAAACAATGAGCAGTTCTTC. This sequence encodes CASSFIAGQNNEQFF. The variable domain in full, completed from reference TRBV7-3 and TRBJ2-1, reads GAGVSQTPSNKVTEKGKYVELRCDPISGHTALYWYRQSLGQGPEFLIYFQGTGAADDSGLPNDRFFAVRPEGSVSTLKIQRTERGDSAVYLCASSFIAGQNNEQFFGPGTRLTVL.

The DNA for the CDR3 is TGTGCCAGCAGATCCGGGACAGGGTTCGGCTACACCTTC. This codes for CASRSGTGFGYTF. The J gene is TRBJ1-2, the V gene TRBV6-5; 9 positions match TRBD1. This CDR3 is built from 13 residues. Unmatched junction bases numbered 7, after V lost 6 bases and J lost 8 bases. Germline CDR1 is MNHEY and CDR2 is SVGAGI.

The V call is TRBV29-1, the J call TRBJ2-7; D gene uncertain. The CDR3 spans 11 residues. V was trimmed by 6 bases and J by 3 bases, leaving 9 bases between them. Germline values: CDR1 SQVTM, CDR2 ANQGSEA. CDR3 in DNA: TGCAGCGTGGGCAGAAACTACGAGCAGTACTTC. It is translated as CSVGRNYEQYF.

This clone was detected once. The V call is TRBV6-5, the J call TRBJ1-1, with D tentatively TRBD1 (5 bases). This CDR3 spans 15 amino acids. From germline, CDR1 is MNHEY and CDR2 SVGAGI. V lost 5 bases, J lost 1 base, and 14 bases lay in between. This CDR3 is CASSKRQPGNTEAFF. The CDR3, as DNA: TGTGCCAGCAGTAAACGACAGCCGGGGAACACTGAAGCTTTCTTT.

CDR3 bases: TGTGCCTGGGAGAGCGGGCGGAGGTCGGGGGAGACCCAGTACTTC. This encodes CAWESGRRSGETQYF. V is TRBV30 and J is TRBJ2-5; a weak D match, TRBD2 (6 bases). The length of the CDR3 is 15 residues. Trimming took off 5 bases at V and 5 bases at J, with 21 bases between the two ends. Germline values: CDR1 GTSNPN, CDR2 SVGIG (reference sequence).

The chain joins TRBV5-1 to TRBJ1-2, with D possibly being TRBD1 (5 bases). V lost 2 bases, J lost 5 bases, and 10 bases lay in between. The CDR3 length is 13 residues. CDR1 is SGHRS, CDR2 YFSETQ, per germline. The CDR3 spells CASSLGVEYGYTF. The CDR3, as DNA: TGCGCCAGCAGCTTAGGGGTGGAGTATGGCTACACCTTC. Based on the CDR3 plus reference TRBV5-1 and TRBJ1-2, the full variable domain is KAGVTQTPRYLIKTRGQQVTLSCSPISGHRSVSWYQQTPGQGLQFLFEYFSETQRNKGNFPGRFSGRQFSNSRSEMNVSTLELGDSALYLCASSLGVEYGYTFGSGTRLTVV.

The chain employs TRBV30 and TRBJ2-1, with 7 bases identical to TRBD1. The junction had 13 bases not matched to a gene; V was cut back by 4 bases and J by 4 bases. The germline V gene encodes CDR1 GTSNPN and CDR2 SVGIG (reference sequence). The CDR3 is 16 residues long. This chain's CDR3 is CAWTEGGALFYNEQFF. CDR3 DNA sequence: TGTGCCTGGACCGAAGGGGGCGCGTTATTTTACAATGAGCAGTTCTTC.